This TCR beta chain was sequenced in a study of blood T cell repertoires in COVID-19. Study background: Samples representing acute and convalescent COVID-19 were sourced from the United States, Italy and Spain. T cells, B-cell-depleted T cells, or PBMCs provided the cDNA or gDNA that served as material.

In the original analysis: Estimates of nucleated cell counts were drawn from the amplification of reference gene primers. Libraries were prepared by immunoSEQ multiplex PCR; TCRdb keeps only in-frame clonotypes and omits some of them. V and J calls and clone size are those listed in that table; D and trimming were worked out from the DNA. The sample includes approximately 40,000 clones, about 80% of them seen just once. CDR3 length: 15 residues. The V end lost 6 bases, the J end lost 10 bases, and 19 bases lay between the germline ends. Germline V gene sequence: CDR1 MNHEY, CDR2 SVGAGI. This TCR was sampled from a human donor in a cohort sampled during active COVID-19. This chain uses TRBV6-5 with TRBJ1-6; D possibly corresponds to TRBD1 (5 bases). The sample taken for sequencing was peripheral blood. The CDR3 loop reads CASRTPGTVRSPLHF. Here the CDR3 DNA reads TGTGCCAGCAGGACACCCGGGACTGTGAGGTCACCCCTCCACTTT.